This TCR beta chain derives from a study of molecular identifiers for immune sequencing clone quantification. Concerning this clonotype itself: Its antigen is unidentified.

Germline CDR1 reads SNHLY; CDR2 reads FYNNEI. The CDR3 runs 14 residues. The germline V and J ends were trimmed by 6 bases and 0 bases, with 9 bases remaining between them. TCRdb re-derived calls from the PCR reads in MiXCR, one entry per CDR3 protein. The repertoire holds under 800,000 distinct CDR3 sequences, 25% seen once, with 0.78% in the top ten. The CD8+CD4-CCR7+CD45RA+ phenotype defined the sorted naive CD8 T cells. General observations from the study: Reports indicate spiked Jurkat TCR RNA from one cell could be found among some 980,000 naive cells. Clones of above 20 RNA copies carried over 99% of effector molecules; in naive cells they carried under 1%.

Sequenced sample: naive CD8+ T cells from blood, with Jurkat cell RNA spiked in. Sample subset: FACS-sorted CD8+CD4-CCR7+CD45RA+ naive T cells. This clonotype was obtained from a human donor in good health. Some libraries in this study had Jurkat cell RNA spiked in. The chain is built from TRBV2 and TRBJ1-3, with D unresolved. The chain's CDR3 is CASRSDYSGNTIYF. In DNA, the CDR3 is TGTGCCAGCAGGTCAGACTACTCTGGAAACACCATATATTTT.